The 28 T cell receptor beta chains reported below all come from one sample, sequenced in a study of cytotoxic CD8 clonotypes in ibrutinib-treated CLL. Produced via immunoSEQ multiplex PCR; TCRdb's table is partial and in-frame only. This sample yields 250,000 or so clones, of which less than 75% are seen a single time; 15% belongs to the top ten. The sample in question was PBMCs, obtained after 24 months of ibrutinib treatment. These receptors all stem from a human donor with chronic lymphocytic leukemia.

The chain has TRBV28 and TRBJ2-3, with 9 bases identical to TRBD1. Germline values: CDR1 MDHEN, CDR2 SYDVKM. The V gene end was trimmed by 3 bases and the J gene end by 1 base; junction bases not matched to a gene: 11. The CDR3 is 18 residues long. CDR3 loop: CASSFLGTGSLGTDTQYF. CDR3 nucleotides: TGTGCCAGCAGTTTTTTGGGGACAGGGTCTCTAGGCACAGATACGCAGTATTTT.

This clone has just a few counts. The chain combines TRBV5-1 with TRBJ1-2, with TRBD1 matching over 9 bases. With 0 bases clipped from V and 5 bases from J, the junction kept 8 bases outside the gene matches. This CDR3 contains 16 residues. CDR1 and CDR2 (germline): SGHRS, YFSETQ. The CDR3 DNA sequence: TGCGCCAGCAGCTTGGCAAGAGGGACAGGGAATTATGGCTACACCTTC. It specifies CASSLARGTGNYGYTF.

This sequence joins TRBV29-1 and TRBJ2-1; no firm D call. This CDR3 is built from 14 residues. Trimming left V 3 bases short and J 0 bases short, with 9 bases between. CDR1 is SQVTM and CDR2 is ANQGSEA in the germline V gene. The CDR3 bases are TGCAGCGTTGAGATGGGGAACTCCTACAATGAGCAGTTCTTC. It codes for CSVEMGNSYNEQFF.

This chain links TRBV28 with TRBJ2-7; maybe TRBD2 (5 bases). Germline assignment: CDR1 MDHEN and CDR2 SYDVKM. This CDR3 comprises 17 residues. Trimming took 3 bases from V and 7 from J, leaving 25 bases between them. CDR3 DNA: TGTGCCAGCAGTTTCAGGTGGTTGGGAGTGGGGTCGTGGGAGCAGTACTTC. It yields the protein CASSFRWLGVGSWEQYF.

The chain's CDR3 is CASSQQTGAETEAFF. DNA for the CDR3: TGCGCCAGCAGCCAACAGACAGGGGCGGAAACTGAAGCTTTCTTT. The gene calls are TRBV4-1 and TRBJ1-1; 8 nucleotides agree with TRBD1. Trimming removed 2 bases from V and 5 bases from J; junction bases left unmatched: 7. The length of the CDR3 is 15 residues. Germline values: CDR1 MGHRA, CDR2 YSYEKL.

The chain has TRBV11-1 and TRBJ2-7, with 8 positions matching TRBD1. This CDR3 has 14 amino acids. The V segment lost 7 bases and the J segment 5 bases; nucleotides outside the gene matches: 10. Germline V gives CDR1 SGHAT, CDR2 FQDESV (reference sequence). CDR3 sequence reads: CASTLRTGFHEQYF. CDR3 in DNA: TGTGCCAGCACCCTACGGACAGGGTTCCACGAGCAGTACTTC.

The genes are TRBV10-3 and TRBJ2-7; possibly TRBD2 for D (6 bases). V shed 3 bases and J shed 5 bases, with 11 bases lying between them. The CDR3 totals 13 residues. The germline CDR1 and CDR2 sequences are ENHRY and SYGVKD. The chain's CDR3 is CAISEVRGDEQYF. In DNA form, the CDR3 reads TGTGCCATCAGTGAAGTGCGCGGGGACGAGCAGTACTTC.

This clone was found a few times. The chain links TRBV27 to TRBJ2-7; 8 nucleotides align to TRBD1. The CDR3 length is 13 residues. V lost 6 bases to trimming and J lost 6 bases; unmatched junction nucleotides: 7. CDR1 and CDR2 from the germline V gene are MNHEY and SMNVEV (reference sequence). Written as DNA, the CDR3 is TGTGCCAGCAGGTCCGACAGGGGCAGCGAGCAGTACTTC. Its protein product is CASRSDRGSEQYF.

The CDR3 bases are TGCGCCAGCAGTCCCGGGACAGGTTCCTACGAGCAGTACTTC. This sequence encodes CASSPGTGSYEQYF. The rearrangement links TRBV4-3 to TRBJ2-7; TRBD1 matches 8 bases. The CDR3 has 14 residues. Germline V gene lookup returns CDR1 LGHNA and CDR2 YSLEER. Germline trimming cut 6 bases from V and 1 base from J; bases unmatched to any gene: 5.

The sample holds one count of this clone. This sequence joins TRBV28 and TRBJ2-7; the D gene could be TRBD1 or TRBD2 (5 bases each). Germline CDR1 is MDHEN and CDR2 is SYDVKM. This CDR3 comprises 11 residues. The CDR3: CASGASYEQYF. CDR3 nucleotides: TGTGCTTCCGGGGCCTCCTACGAGCAGTACTTC.

V usage is TRBV9 and J usage is TRBJ2-1, with 9 bases that match TRBD2. CDR3 length equals 11 residues. V trimming: 7 bases; J trimming: 9 bases; junction bases outside the gene matches: 2. Germline loops: CDR1 SGDLS, CDR2 YYNGEE. The CDR3 DNA sequence: TGTGCCAGCCATAGCGGGGGTGAGCAGTTCTTC. This sequence encodes CASHSGGEQFF.

CDR3 protein: CASSAGQSSYEQYF. The CDR3 nucleotides read TGTGCCAGCAGCGCCGGTCAGAGCTCCTACGAGCAGTACTTC. The chain joins TRBV7-9 to TRBJ2-7; D is unresolved. Germline-derived CDR1 and CDR2 are SEHNR and FQNEAQ (reference sequence). Trimming took off 5 bases at V and 0 bases at J, with 11 bases between the two ends. This CDR3 comprises 14 residues.

This chain uses TRBV5-1 with TRBJ2-3; D gene uncertain. V was pared by 2 bases and J by 5 bases, with 3 bases between. The CDR3 is 11 amino acids. The germline gives CDR1 SGHRS, CDR2 YFSETQ. The CDR3 DNA sequence: TGCGCCAGCAGCTTCGGAGATACGCAGTATTTT. This gives the protein CASSFGDTQYF.

The chain joins TRBV28 to TRBJ1-3; 7 bases line up with TRBD1. This CDR3 has 13 residues. The V gene end was trimmed by 5 bases and the J gene end by 4 bases; junction bases not matched to a gene: 2. Germline CDR1 is MDHEN and CDR2 is SYDVKM. As DNA, the CDR3 is TGTGCCAGCAGTCGGGACAGCGGAAACACCATATATTTT. The encoded protein is CASSRDSGNTIYF.

This clone was detected a few times. The rearrangement uses TRBV18 and TRBJ2-7; 9 nucleotides match TRBD1. CDR1 is KGHSH and CDR2 is LQKENI in the germline V gene. Trimming at V came to 3 bases and at J to 1 base, leaving 4 bases not matched to a gene. CDR3 length equals 15 residues. CDR3 nucleotides: TGTGCCAGCTCACCTCCGGGACAGGGTTCCTACGAGCAGTACTTC. This sequence encodes CASSPPGQGSYEQYF.

This clone was seen only once. This chain links TRBV6-6 with TRBJ2-7; D remains unclear. Deletions cut 5 bases from V and 0 bases from J, with 11 bases between. In germline, CDR1 is MNHNY, CDR2 SVGAGI (reference sequence). CDR3 length equals 14 residues. The CDR3 DNA reads as TGTGCCAGCAGTGGACGGCCCGACTCCTACGAGCAGTACTTC. It translates to CASSGRPDSYEQYF.

This clone was seen just once. This chain joins TRBV28 and TRBJ1-5; TRBD1 matches 7 bases. Germline assignment: CDR1 MDHEN and CDR2 SYDVKM. The CDR3 totals 14 residues. The J segment lost 5 bases and the V segment lost 7 bases, leaving 8 bases of the junction unmatched. The DNA of the CDR3 is TGTGCCAGCACCTCAGGGGGTTATTATCAGCCCCAGCATTTT. This sequence encodes CASTSGGYYQPQHF.

The chain couples TRBV29-1 to TRBJ2-5; TRBD1 matches at 8 bases. The V gene end was trimmed by 5 bases and the J gene end by 4 bases; junction bases not matched to a gene: 6. This CDR3 region has 13 residues. Germline V gene data show CDR1 as SQVTM and CDR2 as ANQGSEA. In nucleotides, the CDR3 is TGCAGCGTTAAGAAGACAGGGGTAGAGACCCAGTACTTC. Its protein is CSVKKTGVETQYF.

This chain links TRBV18 with TRBJ2-6; possible D gene TRBD1, 6 bases. Germline V CDR1 and CDR2: KGHSH, LQKENI. This CDR3 contains 19 residues. V was cut by 8 bases and J by 1 base, with 24 bases left in between. The CDR3: CASRQRGQIGSSGANVLTF. The CDR3 nucleotides read TGTGCCAGCCGGCAACGCGGACAGATCGGTAGTTCTGGGGCCAACGTCCTGACTTTC. Complete variable domain (other parts from reference TRBV18 and TRBJ2-6): NAGVMQNPRHLVRRRGQEARLRCSPMKGHSHVYWYRQLPEEGLKFMVYLQKENIIDESGMPKERFSAEFPKEGPSILRIQQVVRGDSAAYFCASRQRGQIGSSGANVLTFGAGSRLTVL.

The chain is built from TRBV29-1 and TRBJ2-1; 8 bases line up with TRBD1. CDR3 length equals 11 residues. Losses at the gene ends were 7 bases for V and 9 bases for J; bases not matched to a gene: 5. Germline assignment: CDR1 SQVTM and CDR2 ANQGSEA. The CDR3 sequence is CSGDTGGEQFF. The CDR3 DNA reads as TGCAGCGGCGACACAGGGGGTGAGCAGTTCTTC.

This chain joins TRBV20-1 and TRBJ1-1; D remains ambiguous. Trimming cost V 5 bases and J 11 bases, with 12 bases left between them. The CDR3 totals 10 residues. The germline gives CDR1 DFQATT, CDR2 SNEGSKA (reference sequence). This CDR3 is CSASVVGAFF. As DNA, the CDR3 is TGCAGTGCTTCAGTCGTCGGTGCTTTCTTT.

The genes are TRBV14 and TRBJ2-1; tentatively, D is TRBD2 (6 bases). Germline CDR1 and CDR2: SGHDN and FVKESK. Trimming removed 2 bases at V and 9 bases at J, with 17 bases between. This CDR3 region has 15 residues. The CDR3, as DNA: TGTGCCAGCAGCCAATCTCTAGCGTCTTGGACTGAGCAGTTCTTC. Amino acids: CASSQSLASWTEQFF.

The V call is TRBV5-1, the J call TRBJ2-1; no firm D call. The germline V and J ends were trimmed by 0 bases and 2 bases, with 3 bases remaining between them. The CDR3 has 13 residues. Germline V gene sequence: CDR1 SGHRS, CDR2 YFSETQ. For the CDR3, the DNA is TGCGCCAGCAGCTTGGGACCCTACAATGAGCAGTTCTTC. Its protein product is CASSLGPYNEQFF.

This sequence joins TRBV7-2 and TRBJ2-1; either TRBD1 or TRBD2 may supply D (5 bases each). Germline CDR1 SGHTA, CDR2 FQGNSA. The length of the CDR3 is 13 residues. Trimming left V 4 bases short and J 5 bases short, with 9 bases between. CDR3 DNA: TGTGCCAGCAGCTGGGGACGGGACAATGAGCAGTTCTTC. It codes for CASSWGRDNEQFF.

J is TRBJ2-7 and V is TRBV6-5, with 9 bases lining up with TRBD1. Germline V gives CDR1 MNHEY, CDR2 SVGAGI. V was pared by 11 bases and J by 7 bases, with 6 bases of the junction left unmatched. The CDR3 is 11 residues long. CDR3 loop: CAVGQGTEQYF. CDR3 coding DNA: TGTGCCGTCGGACAGGGGACGGAGCAGTACTTC.

This clone has a single count. This chain connects TRBV18 to TRBJ2-1; no firm D call. The germline V and J ends were trimmed by 6 bases and 4 bases, with 16 bases remaining between them. The CDR3 runs 15 residues. The germline gives CDR1 KGHSH, CDR2 LQKENI. This CDR3 is CASSPPGRAYNEQFF. The CDR3 DNA follows: TGTGCCAGCTCTCCTCCAGGACGGGCGTACAATGAGCAGTTCTTC.

The rearrangement links TRBV2 to TRBJ2-2, with D tentatively TRBD2 (5 bases). Trimming shortened V by 4 bases and J by 3 bases, and 15 bases separated the two germline ends. The germline CDR1 and CDR2 sequences are SNHLY and FYNNEI. The CDR3 contains 16 residues. DNA of the CDR3: TGTGCCAGCAGTGTGATGGCACGCGGGTACACCGGGGAGCTGTTTTTT. The encoded protein is CASSVMARGYTGELFF.

The J gene is TRBJ1-1, the V gene TRBV19; D unclear. The CDR3 is 13 amino acids. CDR1 and CDR2 from the germline V gene are LNHDA and SQIVND (reference sequence). The V and J ends lost 1 base and 8 bases respectively, with 11 bases between them. This chain's CDR3 is CASSIVGWNEAFF. The CDR3, as DNA: TGTGCCAGTAGTATAGTTGGCTGGAACGAAGCTTTCTTT.